The 25 T cell receptor beta chains reported below all come from one sample, sequenced in a study of beta chain features in type 1 diabetes. The authors reverse transcribed all of the isolated RNA, so sequencing captured expressed TCRB transcripts. Produced via immunoSEQ multiplex PCR; TCRdb's table is partial and in-frame only. This sample yields more than 100,000 clones, of which roughly 10% are seen a single time; roughly 0.75% belongs to the top ten. No antigens are known for them. Findings of the study overall: When Type 1 diabetes patients were examined, their TCRB CDR3s proved moderately but significantly shorter in all four CD4+ subsets.

The sample was central memory CD4+ T cells from blood. Receptors were obtained from a man in his thirties or forties with type 1 diabetes.

The table lists this clone with a few counts. V and J are TRBV9 and TRBJ1-4; 8 nucleotides line up with TRBD1. CDR1 SGDLS and CDR2 YYNGEE come from the germline V gene. V shed 0 bases, J shed 8 bases, and the junction held 3 bases outside the gene matches. This CDR3 has 14 amino acids. The CDR3 DNA reads TGTGCCAGCAGCGTAGCTCAGGGGGCAGAAAAACTGTTTTTT. Its translation: CASSVAQGAEKLFF.

The chain joins TRBV18 to TRBJ2-3; 10 nucleotides align to TRBD2. CDR1 is KGHSH, CDR2 LQKENI, per germline. This CDR3 comprises 17 residues. After removal of 2 bases from V and 2 bases from J, the junction contained 7 bases not matched to a gene. The CDR3 protein is CASSPFSLAGVTDTQYF. In DNA form, the CDR3 reads TGTGCCAGCTCACCATTTAGTCTAGCGGGAGTCACAGATACGCAGTATTTT.

The chain has TRBV6-1 and TRBJ2-3; possibly TRBD1 for D (5 bases). Germline assignment: CDR1 MNHNS and CDR2 SASEGT. The CDR3 covers 13 residues. The V end was cut by 1 base, the J end by 3 bases, with 5 bases between. The DNA of the CDR3 is TGTGCCAGCAGTGAAGGACAGACAGATACGCAGTATTTT. This codes for CASSEGQTDTQYF.

Relative to its sample, this clone is medium-sized (0.01 to 0.1%). J is TRBJ2-4 and V is TRBV29-1, with a tentative D call TRBD1 (6 bases). Germline CDR1 and CDR2: SQVTM and ANQGSEA. The V end lost 5 bases, the J end lost 1 base, and 9 bases lay between the germline ends. This CDR3 has 13 amino acids. CDR3 amino acids: CSVLQGAKNIQYF. CDR3 nucleotide sequence: TGCAGCGTTCTACAGGGCGCCAAAAACATTCAGTACTTC.

This clone was seen only a few times. A far larger clone is just one base off, so this is likely a read error. V gene TRBV11-3 combines with J gene TRBJ2-7, with 7 nucleotides matching TRBD1. With 5 bases clipped from V and 0 bases from J, the junction kept 4 bases outside the gene matches. Germline-derived CDR1 and CDR2 are SGHNT and YENEEA. The CDR3 has 14 amino acids. This chain's CDR3 is CASSLGQSSYEQYF. CDR3 bases: TGTGCCAGCAGCCTGGGACAGAGCTCCTACGAGCAGTACTTC.

The chain recombines TRBV18 with TRBJ2-1; no definite D call. Germline CDR1 is KGHSH and CDR2 is LQKENI. This CDR3 contains 12 residues. V lost 5 bases and J 8 bases, leaving 10 bases between the germline ends. The CDR3 is CASSASGDEQFF. The CDR3 DNA is TGTGCCAGCTCAGCTAGTGGCGATGAGCAGTTCTTC.

This sequence joins TRBV10-3 and TRBJ1-5, with D possibly being TRBD1 (6 bases). Trimming pared 11 bases from V and 11 bases from J, leaving 25 bases between. This CDR3 has 14 residues. Per germline, CDR1 ENHRY and CDR2 SYGVKD. The CDR3 loop is CAVETGSKGGAQHF. The DNA of the CDR3 is TGTGCCGTCGAAACCGGGAGCAAGGGGGGGGCCCAGCATTTT.

This clone was counted a few times. This sequence joins TRBV4-1 and TRBJ2-2, with 13 bases that match TRBD2. With V trimmed by 4 bases and J by 6 bases, 8 bases remained unmatched. Germline V gene data show CDR1 as MGHRA and CDR2 as YSYEKL. The CDR3 runs 17 residues. The CDR3 here is CASSPALAGGNAGELFF. CDR3 nucleotide sequence: TGCGCCAGCAGCCCCGCACTAGCGGGGGGGAATGCCGGGGAGCTGTTTTTT.

There are a few counts of this clone. The V gene is TRBV5-4, the J gene TRBJ1-2; 8 bases agree with TRBD1. Trimming took 2 bases from V and 2 from J; bases not matched to a gene: 5. The CDR3 loop spans 15 amino acids. CDR1 and CDR2 from the germline V gene are SGHNT and YYREEE (reference sequence). The DNA for the CDR3 is TGTGCCAGCAGCTTAGCAGGGGGCAACAACTATGGCTACACCTTC. This translates into CASSLAGGNNYGYTF.

This chain links TRBV7-9 with TRBJ1-2, with 12 positions matching TRBD1. V lost 2 bases and J lost 13; bases outside the gene matches: 11. Germline V gene lookup returns CDR1 SEHNR and CDR2 FQNEAQ (reference sequence). The CDR3 consists of 15 residues. The CDR3 region is CASSLTTGTGGVRTF. DNA for the CDR3: TGTGCCAGCAGCTTAACAACCGGGACAGGGGGCGTTCGCACCTTC.

Here the CDR3 reads CASSPYRGREQYF. The CDR3 bases are TGTGCCAGCAGCCCCTACAGGGGGCGTGAGCAGTACTTC. The chain uses TRBV7-8 and TRBJ2-7; 9 bases are shared with TRBD1. Germline loops: CDR1 SGHVS, CDR2 FQNEAQ. V lost 5 bases and J lost 7; bases outside the gene matches: 6. The CDR3 contains 13 residues. The full variable domain, rest sourced from reference TRBV7-8 and TRBJ2-7, is GAGVSQSPRYKVAKRGQDVALRCDPISGHVSLFWYQQALGQGPEFLTYFQNEAQLDKSGLPSDRFFAERPEGSVSTLKIQRTQQEDSAVYLCASSPYRGREQYFGPGTRLTVT.

This clone was observed a few times. The chain joins TRBV2 to TRBJ2-2, with TRBD2 identical over 9 bases. Germline CDR1 reads SNHLY; CDR2 reads FYNNEI. This CDR3 comprises 16 residues. J gave up 7 bases and V 6 bases, and 12 bases lay outside the gene matches. The CDR3 is CASSDGTSRGVGELFF. The CDR3 bases are TGTGCCAGCAGCGACGGGACTAGCAGAGGGGTCGGGGAGCTGTTTTTT.

This clone has only one observation. The V call is TRBV18, the J call TRBJ2-3; TRBD2 agrees at 7 bases. The V and J ends lost 4 bases and 0 bases, in that order; junction bases with no gene match: 4. The CDR3 runs to 15 residues. Per the germline V gene, CDR1 is KGHSH and CDR2 is LQKENI. CDR3 residues: CASSLSGASTDTQYF. The CDR3 DNA is TGTGCCAGCTCACTCAGCGGGGCCAGCACAGATACGCAGTATTTT.

This clone was seen more than once but under ten times. V gene TRBV6-1 combines with J gene TRBJ1-4; a weak D match, TRBD1 (6 bases). Germline loops: CDR1 MNHNS, CDR2 SASEGT. The CDR3 loop spans 11 amino acids. The V end was cut by 8 bases, the J end by 8 bases, with 9 bases between. CDR3 protein: CASGTNEKLFF. CDR3 nucleotide sequence: TGTGCCAGCGGGACAAACGAAAAACTGTTTTTT.

The rearrangement uses TRBV27 and TRBJ2-3; D is unclear. The CDR3 loop spans 16 amino acids. V was pared by 2 bases and J by 0 bases, with 12 bases between. CDR1 and CDR2 from the germline V gene are MNHEY and SMNVEV (reference sequence). In DNA form, the CDR3 reads TGTGCCAGCAGTTTAAACCGGTTGTCTAGCACAGATACGCAGTATTTT. Translated, it gives CASSLNRLSSTDTQYF.

This clone was picked up a small number of times. The chain joins TRBV19 to TRBJ2-5; 8 nucleotides align to TRBD1. J was trimmed by 2 bases and V by 3 bases; bases with no gene match: 11. CDR1 is LNHDA and CDR2 is SQIVND in the germline V gene (reference sequence). The CDR3 length is 17 residues. The DNA for the CDR3 is TGTGCCAGTAGTATTGAAGGAGTCAGGGGGCCTCAAGAGACCCAGTACTTC. It specifies CASSIEGVRGPQETQYF. The entire variable domain, with the rest obtained from reference TRBV19 and TRBJ2-5, is as follows: DGGITQSPKYLFRKEGQNVTLSCEQNLNHDAMYWYRQDPGQGLRLIYYSQIVNDFQKGDIAEGYSVSREKKESFPLTVTSAQKNPTAFYLCASSIEGVRGPQETQYFGPGTRLLVL.

The genes are TRBV4-3 and TRBJ2-1, with TRBD2 matching 8 bases. V gave up 1 base and J gave up 9 bases; unmatched junction bases: 8. Germline lookup yields CDR1 LGHNA and CDR2 YSLEER. This CDR3 has 15 residues. The CDR3 reads CASSQVASGGAEQFF. CDR3 nucleotide sequence: TGCGCCAGCAGCCAAGTAGCGAGCGGGGGCGCTGAGCAGTTCTTC.

This clone appeared a few times. V gene TRBV5-4 combines with J gene TRBJ2-5; TRBD1 is a possible D gene (5 bases). CDR1 and CDR2 (germline): SGHNT, YYREEE (reference sequence). CDR3 size: 14 residues. The V gene lost 2 bases and the J gene lost 7 bases, with 15 bases spanning the gap. CDR3 nucleotides: TGTGCCAGCAGCTTAGGCTCTGGGCAGGGGACCCAGTACTTC. Its protein is CASSLGSGQGTQYF.

The V and J genes are TRBV29-1 and TRBJ2-7, with 8 bases lining up with TRBD1. Germline CDR1 reads SQVTM; CDR2 reads ANQGSEA. The CDR3 contains 13 residues. With 6 bases clipped from V and 7 bases from J, the junction kept 11 bases outside the gene matches. The CDR3 reads CSVSDGQGFEQYF. The CDR3 DNA reads TGCAGCGTGTCAGATGGACAGGGCTTTGAGCAGTACTTC.

Only a few counts were recorded for this clone. The chain links TRBV25-1 to TRBJ2-7, with 9 nucleotides matching TRBD2. Per germline, CDR1 MGHDK and CDR2 SYGVNS. The CDR3 has 17 amino acids. Trimming removed 5 bases from V and 3 bases from J; junction bases left unmatched: 14. CDR3: CASSWEGRSGGYYEQYF. CDR3 DNA: TGTGCCAGCAGTTGGGAGGGGCGTAGCGGGGGTTACTACGAGCAGTACTTC.

The chain carries TRBV7-9 and TRBJ1-6; D gene ambiguous. The germline V gene encodes CDR1 SEHNR and CDR2 FQNEAQ (reference sequence). V lost 2 bases to trimming and J lost 8 bases, with 19 bases between them. The CDR3 sequence is 17 residues long. In nucleotides, the CDR3 is TGTGCCAGCAGCTTAAGAGTAGGGCCTCGGGAGGATTCACCCCTCCACTTT. Translation gives CASSLRVGPREDSPLHF.

The gene calls are TRBV2 and TRBJ1-6; D perhaps matches TRBD1 (5 bases). CDR1 is SNHLY and CDR2 is FYNNEI in the germline V gene. The length of the CDR3 is 12 residues. The V end was cut by 6 bases, the J end by 8 bases, with 8 bases between. CDR3 loop: CASRQADSPLHF. In DNA, the CDR3 is TGTGCCAGCAGACAGGCGGATTCACCCCTCCACTTT.

The table lists this clone with a few counts. This chain connects TRBV27 to TRBJ1-6; D not resolved. V lost 11 bases to trimming and J lost 6 bases, with 11 bases between them. Germline loops: CDR1 MNHEY, CDR2 SMNVEV (reference sequence). The CDR3 is made up of 12 amino acids. In DNA, the CDR3 is TGTGCCGCCAGGTCGGCTAATTCACCCCTCCACTTT. Its protein product is CAARSANSPLHF.

The sample holds a few counts of this clone. The rearrangement joins TRBV7-9 to TRBJ1-1; D not certain. CDR1 is SEHNR, CDR2 FQNEAQ, per germline (reference sequence). The V gene lost 4 bases and the J gene lost 8 bases, with 11 bases spanning the gap. This CDR3 comprises 12 residues. CDR3 DNA sequence: TGTGCCAGCAGCTCCTTGACATACGAAGCTTTCTTT. It is translated as CASSSLTYEAFF.

DNA for the CDR3: TGTGCCAGCAGACGGGATAGCGAGACTTCCGAGACCCAGTACTTC. As protein: CASRRDSETSETQYF. V gene TRBV5-4 combines with J gene TRBJ2-5; possibly TRBD2 for D (5 bases). The CDR3 is 15 amino acids. The germline CDR1 and CDR2 sequences are SGHNT and YYREEE (reference sequence). Trimming took 5 bases from V and 5 from J, leaving 19 bases between them. Using reference TRBV5-4 and TRBJ2-5 for the parts outside the CDR3, the full variable domain is ETGVTQSPTHLIKTRGQQVTLRCSSQSGHNTVSWYQQALGQGPQFIFQYYREEENGRGNFPPRFSGLQFPNYSSELNVNALELDDSALYLCASRRDSETSETQYFGPGTRLLVL.